The 27 T cell receptor beta chains below were found in one sample sequenced in a study of blood T cell repertoires in COVID-19. Assay: immunoSEQ multiplex PCR; the TCRdb copy retains only in-frame clones and omits some. The repertoire holds approximately 99,000 clones, with around 90% as singletons. Sequencing used peripheral blood. Receptors originate from a human donor in a cohort sampled during active COVID-19.

This clone was recorded once. The chain employs TRBV5-1 and TRBJ1-1, with 8 bases lining up with TRBD1. Per the germline V gene, CDR1 is SGHRS and CDR2 is YFSETQ. Trimming cost V 6 bases and J 1 base; bases outside gene matches: 5. The CDR3 is 14 residues long. The CDR3 sequence: CASKGQGANTEAFF. The CDR3, as DNA: TGCGCCAGCAAGGGGCAGGGGGCGAACACTGAAGCTTTCTTT.

This rearrangement joins TRBV15 to TRBJ2-7, with D perhaps matching TRBD1 (5 bases). Trimming shortened V by 8 bases and J by 2 bases, and 10 bases separated the two germline ends. In germline, CDR1 is LNHNV, CDR2 YYDKDF (reference sequence). The CDR3 is 12 residues long. CDR3 sequence reads: CATLGHPYEQYF. The CDR3 DNA reads as TGTGCCACCCTGGGGCACCCCTACGAGCAGTACTTC.

The V call is TRBV18, the J call TRBJ2-3; weak D call: TRBD1 (7 bases). The CDR3 has 15 residues. Between the trimmed V and J ends, which lost 1 base and 5 bases, there was a span of 13 bases. CDR1 is KGHSH and CDR2 is LQKENI in the germline V gene. CDR3 nucleotide sequence: TGTGCCAGCTCACCACGCGGCCAGGGGGGAGATACGCAGTATTTT. As protein: CASSPRGQGGDTQYF.

The genes are TRBV9 and TRBJ1-1; 7 positions match TRBD1. The CDR3 runs 15 residues. Germline V gene data show CDR1 as SGDLS and CDR2 as YYNGEE. The V and J ends lost 7 bases and 1 base, in that order; junction bases with no gene match: 10. The CDR3 loop reads CASQRGDSGNTEAFF. The CDR3 nucleotides are TGTGCCAGCCAAAGGGGGGACAGCGGGAACACTGAAGCTTTCTTT.

V and J are TRBV5-1 and TRBJ1-2; perhaps TRBD1 as D (5 bases). V lost 5 bases to trimming and J lost 8 bases, with 19 bases between them. Looked up from germline, CDR1 is SGHRS and CDR2 is YFSETQ. CDR3 length: 14 residues. The CDR3 here is CASRDAGRGLGYTF. DNA of the CDR3: TGCGCCAGCAGGGACGCGGGACGGGGTTTAGGCTACACCTTC.

J is TRBJ1-6 and V is TRBV3-1 (or the pseudogene TRBV3-2); 7 nucleotides agree with TRBD1. J gave up 9 bases and V 2 bases, and 10 bases lay outside the gene matches. Germline values: CDR1 LGHDT, CDR2 YNNKEL (reference sequence). This CDR3 is 16 amino acids long. This chain's CDR3 is CASSQRGGGTGSPLHF. CDR3 DNA sequence: TGTGCCAGCAGCCAAAGAGGGGGCGGAACAGGTTCACCCCTCCACTTT.

This clone was seen only a few times. The rearrangement uses TRBV2 and TRBJ2-7; TRBD2 agrees at 12 bases. CDR1 is SNHLY, CDR2 FYNNEI, per germline. The CDR3 covers 14 residues. V lost 7 bases and J lost 3; bases outside the gene matches: 4. The CDR3 coding sequence is TGTGCCAGCACCCCGGGACTAGCGGGCTACGAGCAGTACTTC. This sequence encodes CASTPGLAGYEQYF.

The rearrangement uses TRBV2 and TRBJ2-7; 8 positions agree with TRBD2. V lost 4 bases to trimming and J lost 2 bases; unmatched junction nucleotides: 7. The CDR3 has 15 amino acids. CDR1 and CDR2 from the germline V gene are SNHLY and FYNNEI. Written as DNA, the CDR3 is TGTGCCAGCAGTGTCATCGGGAGGGACACCTACGAGCAGTACTTC. Translating gives CASSVIGRDTYEQYF.

The rearrangement uses TRBV4-1 and TRBJ2-3; the match to TRBD2 covers 7 bases. This CDR3 has 16 amino acids. V lost 0 bases, J lost 2 bases, and 5 bases stayed unmatched. Germline CDR1 is MGHRA and CDR2 is YSYEKL. The CDR3 DNA is TGCGCCAGCAGCCAAGAGGCGGGGGTTCTCACAGATACGCAGTATTTT. Protein product: CASSQEAGVLTDTQYF.

This chain links TRBV12-3 or TRBV12-4 with TRBJ2-2; D may be TRBD1 (5 bases). The germline V and J ends were trimmed by 9 bases and 7 bases, with 9 bases remaining between them. This CDR3 comprises 11 residues. This chain's CDR3 is CASVGVGELFF. CDR3 bases: TGTGCCAGTGTAGGGGTCGGGGAGCTGTTTTTT.

The chain carries TRBV10-3 and TRBJ2-5; 8 bases align to TRBD1. CDR1 is ENHRY, CDR2 SYGVKD, per germline. The CDR3 length is 14 residues. The trim removed 5 bases at V and 2 bases at J, leaving 4 bases unmatched. The CDR3 reads CAISRDRQQETQYF. DNA of the CDR3: TGTGCCATCAGTAGGGACAGGCAACAAGAGACCCAGTACTTC.

This chain uses TRBV12-3 or TRBV12-4 with TRBJ1-3, with D perhaps matching TRBD1 (6 bases). The CDR3 is 13 amino acids. Trimming cost V 5 bases and J 3 bases, with 8 bases left between them. The CDR3 DNA sequence: TGTGCCAGCAGTCCAGGGGTTGGAAACACCATATATTTT. Translating gives CASSPGVGNTIYF.

The CDR3 region is CASSSTIHRGGYTF. The CDR3 DNA is TGTGCCAGTAGCTCGACTATTCACAGAGGGGGCTACACCTTC. The rearrangement joins TRBV19 to TRBJ1-2; D not resolved. The germline CDR1 and CDR2 sequences are LNHDA and SQIVND (reference sequence). V lost 6 bases and J lost 8, with 19 bases in between. The CDR3 extends over 14 amino acids.

The genes are TRBV7-9 and TRBJ1-2; weak D call: TRBD1 (5 bases). The CDR3 consists of 15 residues. Per the germline V gene, CDR1 is SEHNR and CDR2 is FQNEAQ (reference sequence). V was clipped by 3 bases and J by 8 bases, with 19 bases between them. CDR3 residues: CASSFRGYDLEGYTF. CDR3 nucleotide sequence: TGTGCCAGCAGCTTTAGGGGATACGACTTGGAAGGCTACACCTTC. The full variable domain, in which reference TRBV7-9 and TRBJ1-2 provide the parts outside the CDR3, is DTGVSQNPRHKITKRGQNVTFRCDPISEHNRLYWYRQTLGQGPEFLTYFQNEAQLEKSRLLSDRFSAERPKGSFSTLEIQRTEQGDSAMYLCASSFRGYDLEGYTFGSGTRLTVV.

The V gene is TRBV27, the J gene TRBJ1-2; TRBD1 agrees at 8 bases. CDR3 length equals 13 residues. V lost 6 bases and J lost 8; bases outside the gene matches: 8. Germline CDR1 and CDR2: MNHEY and SMNVEV (reference sequence). CDR3 coding DNA: TGTGCCAGCAGCCCAGGGGGCTTTGGGGGCTACACCTTC. Translated: CASSPGGFGGYTF.

The rearrangement links TRBV29-1 to TRBJ2-7, with TRBD1 identical over 8 bases. This CDR3 spans 13 amino acids. Germline values: CDR1 SQVTM, CDR2 ANQGSEA. V lost 3 bases to trimming and J lost 1 base; unmatched junction nucleotides: 2. As DNA, the CDR3 is TGCAGCGTTGACGGACAGGGATCCTACGAGCAGTACTTC. The encoded protein is CSVDGQGSYEQYF.

This clone was seen only once. V is TRBV6-1 and J is TRBJ1-2, with 10 bases matching TRBD1. The CDR3 runs to 14 residues. CDR1 is MNHNS and CDR2 is SASEGT in the germline V gene. Trimming at V came to 2 bases and at J to 8 bases, leaving 5 bases not matched to a gene. The chain's CDR3 is CASSERQGARGYTF. CDR3 coding DNA: TGTGCCAGCAGTGAAAGACAGGGGGCGAGGGGCTACACCTTC.

The V and J genes are TRBV7-9 and TRBJ2-1, with 9 bases matching TRBD2. V lost 5 bases to trimming and J lost 10 bases; unmatched junction nucleotides: 12. Germline lookup yields CDR1 SEHNR and CDR2 FQNEAQ (reference sequence). The CDR3 is 15 amino acids. The DNA for the CDR3 is TGTGCCAGCAGCCCGAGGACTAGCGAAGACGTCGAGCAGTTCTTC. It codes for CASSPRTSEDVEQFF.

The V and J genes are TRBV6-1 and TRBJ2-5, with a tentative D call TRBD1 (6 bases). V lost 1 base to trimming and J lost 4 bases, with 13 bases between them. The germline V gene has CDR1 MNHNS and CDR2 SASEGT. The CDR3 is 15 amino acids. The CDR3 DNA reads TGTGCCAGCAGTGAAGATGTGGTGGGGGCAGAGACCCAGTACTTC. This sequence encodes CASSEDVVGAETQYF.

The rearrangement uses TRBV12-5 and TRBJ1-5, with D hard to call. The CDR3 sequence is 15 residues long. Deletions cut 0 bases from V and 4 bases from J, with 10 bases between. The germline CDR1 and CDR2 sequences are LGHNT and FRNRAP. This CDR3 is CASGLVLGKNQPQHF. CDR3 sequence (DNA): TGTGCTAGTGGTTTGGTACTCGGGAAAAATCAGCCCCAGCATTTT. The variable domain in full, with the rest retrieved from reference TRBV12-5 and TRBJ1-5, is DARVTQTPRHKVTEMGQEVTMRCQPILGHNTVFWYRQTMMQGLELLAYFRNRAPLDDSGMPKDRFSAEMPDATLATLKIQPSEPRDSAVYFCASGLVLGKNQPQHFGDGTRLSIL.

This clone was recorded a few times. The chain's CDR3 is CASSQETGNLWNEQFF. The CDR3 bases are TGCGCCAGCAGCCAGGAGACAGGTAATTTGTGGAATGAGCAGTTCTTC. This chain joins TRBV4-1 and TRBJ2-1; possible D gene TRBD1, 6 bases. Trimming removed 3 bases from V and 7 bases from J, with 19 bases in between. This CDR3 spans 16 amino acids. Germline V gene sequence: CDR1 MGHRA, CDR2 YSYEKL.

The chain combines TRBV5-6 with TRBJ1-2, with TRBD1 matching over 12 bases. Germline loops: CDR1 SGHDT, CDR2 YYEEEE. Trimming cost V 4 bases and J 9 bases; bases outside gene matches: 13. The CDR3 covers 16 residues. This chain's CDR3 is CASSPGQGAIGLRYTF. The CDR3 nucleotides read TGTGCCAGCAGCCCGGGACAGGGGGCGATCGGTTTGCGCTACACCTTC.

About this clone itself: Other DNA variants within this sample encode the same CDR3. V usage is TRBV7-3 and J usage is TRBJ2-1; a possible D gene is TRBD2 (6 bases). The CDR3 length is 16 residues. V shed 0 bases and J shed 0 bases, with 9 bases lying between them. Germline assignment: CDR1 SGHTA and CDR2 FQGTGA. CDR3 loop: CASSLTGGSSYNEQFF. The CDR3 DNA is TGTGCCAGCAGCTTAACCGGGGGAAGCTCCTACAATGAGCAGTTCTTC.

This chain connects TRBV4-1 to TRBJ1-1; D perhaps matches TRBD1 (6 bases). With 1 base removed from V and 4 bases from J, the gap between germline ends came to 19 bases. There are 17 residues in the CDR3. Germline CDR1 is MGHRA and CDR2 is YSYEKL. This CDR3 reads CASSQVQRGNSGTEAFF. The CDR3 nucleotides read TGCGCCAGCAGCCAAGTCCAGAGGGGGAATTCTGGCACTGAAGCTTTCTTT.

The J gene is TRBJ2-1, the V gene TRBV7-3; D might be TRBD2 (6 bases). Trimming cost V 1 base and J 6 bases, with 13 bases left between them. CDR1 and CDR2 (germline): SGHTA, FQGTGA. CDR3 length equals 15 residues. CDR3 region: CASSLMGIGGNEQFF. The CDR3 nucleotides read TGTGCCAGCAGCTTAATGGGGATCGGGGGCAATGAGCAGTTCTTC.

The V call is TRBV6-5, the J call TRBJ1-1, with D perhaps matching TRBD1 (6 bases). Germline V gene lookup returns CDR1 MNHEY and CDR2 SVGAGI. This CDR3 is built from 15 residues. Trimming pared 6 bases from V and 0 bases from J, leaving 14 bases between. The CDR3 region is CASRSGNRVNTEAFF. As DNA, the CDR3 is TGTGCCAGCAGATCAGGGAACAGGGTGAACACTGAAGCTTTCTTT.

This chain links TRBV6-1 with TRBJ1-5; D uncertain. Germline-derived CDR1 and CDR2 are MNHNS and SASEGT. Trimming shortened V by 4 bases and J by 0 bases, and 16 bases separated the two germline ends. This CDR3 spans 17 amino acids. CDR3 nucleotides: TGTGCCAGCAGTGCAATTCCCGGTGTTGATAGCAATCAGCCCCAGCATTTT. Translated, it gives CASSAIPGVDSNQPQHF.